The rows below give T cell receptor beta chains drawn from one sample of a study of beta chain features in type 1 diabetes. Assay used: immunoSEQ multiplex PCR; TCRdb lists only in-frame clones, some missing. Of 110,000 to 150,000 clones in the sample, about a tenth were seen once. Sequencing was carried out using central memory CD4+ T cells from blood. The receptors derive from a woman aged 40 to 50 in good health. The CDR3 runs from the conserved cysteine through the conserved F or W. Fields, in order: CDR3 protein, CDR3 DNA, V gene, clone size, CDR3 length, D gene, J gene. D genes are given only for firm matches. Size values are once, few and many counts, or a class for expanded clones, and some rows have none.

CDR3aa: CASSNNQGQNTEAFF; CDR3nt: TGTGCCAGCTCAAATAATCAGGGGCAGAACACTGAAGCTTTCTTT; v_gene: TRBV18; abundance: few; len: 15; d_gene: .; j_gene: TRBJ1-1
CDR3aa: CASSLSLGGLAALETQYF; CDR3nt: TGTGCCAGCAGTTTATCCCTCGGCGGGCTAGCGGCCTTAGAGACCCAGTACTTC; v_gene: TRBV27; abundance: .; len: 18; d_gene: TRBD2; j_gene: TRBJ2-5
CDR3aa: CASSTQGVSYGYTF; CDR3nt: TGTGCCAGCAGTACGCAGGGGGTGTCGTATGGCTACACCTTC; v_gene: TRBV6-6; abundance: few; len: 14; d_gene: TRBD1; j_gene: TRBJ1-2
CDR3aa: CASSPGQGFETQYF; CDR3nt: TGTGCCAGCAGTCCGGGACAGGGTTTCGAGACCCAGTACTTC; v_gene: TRBV25-1; abundance: .; len: 14; d_gene: TRBD1; j_gene: TRBJ2-5
CDR3aa: CAISVTGTYDSPLHF; CDR3nt: TGTGCCATCAGTGTTACCGGGACTTATGATTCACCCCTCCACTTT; v_gene: TRBV10-3; abundance: few; len: 15; d_gene: .; j_gene: TRBJ1-6
CDR3aa: CASSPRTGKTSEKLFF; CDR3nt: TGTGCCAGCAGCCCCCGGACAGGGAAGACTTCTGAAAAACTGTTTTTT; v_gene: TRBV7-8; abundance: few; len: 16; d_gene: TRBD1; j_gene: TRBJ1-4
CDR3aa: CASSQVTGSPTRDF; CDR3nt: TGCGCCAGCAGCCAAGTTACCGGGTCTCCTACGAGAGACTTC; v_gene: TRBV4-3; abundance: .; len: 14; d_gene: .; j_gene: TRBJ2-7
CDR3aa: CASSLGSDVGYEQYF; CDR3nt: TGTGCCAGCAGCTTAGGGTCAGATGTCGGGTACGAGCAGTACTTC; v_gene: TRBV11-2; abundance: .; len: 15; d_gene: .; j_gene: TRBJ2-7
CDR3aa: CASSKGQGGTGELFF; CDR3nt: TGCGCCAGCAGCAAGGGACAGGGTGGAACCGGGGAGCTGTTTTTT; v_gene: TRBV5-1; abundance: .; len: 15; d_gene: TRBD1; j_gene: TRBJ2-2
CDR3aa: CASTRELDSPLHF; CDR3nt: TGTGCCAGCACCCGGGAGCTGGATTCACCCCTCCACTTT; v_gene: TRBV6-1; abundance: .; len: 13; d_gene: .; j_gene: TRBJ1-6
CDR3aa: CASSPEGDRGRLGF; CDR3nt: TGTGCCAGCAGCCCCGAAGGGGACAGGGGGCGCTTAGGCTTT; v_gene: TRBV11-2; abundance: .; len: 14; d_gene: TRBD1; j_gene: TRBJ1-1
CDR3aa: CASDAGTGGFRWTGELFF; CDR3nt: TGTGCCAGTGACGCCGGGACAGGGGGCTTCCGATGGACCGGGGAGCTGTTTTTT; v_gene: TRBV19; abundance: .; len: 18; d_gene: TRBD1; j_gene: TRBJ2-2
CDR3aa: CASRGLAGGTDTQYF; CDR3nt: TGTGCCAGTAGGGGACTAGCGGGGGGCACAGATACGCAGTATTTT; v_gene: TRBV19; abundance: .; len: 15; d_gene: TRBD2; j_gene: TRBJ2-3
CDR3aa: CASSPTGFGDTQYF; CDR3nt: TGTGCCAGCAGCCCTACAGGGTTCGGAGATACGCAGTATTTT; v_gene: TRBV28; abundance: few; len: 14; d_gene: .; j_gene: TRBJ2-3
CDR3aa: CASSGRTAANYGYTF; CDR3nt: TGTGCCAGCAGCGGGCGGACAGCCGCTAACTATGGCTACACCTTC; v_gene: TRBV7-9; abundance: many; len: 15; d_gene: .; j_gene: TRBJ1-2
CDR3aa: CASSRGQATETQYF; CDR3nt: TGTGCCAGTAGTCGGGGACAGGCAACTGAGACCCAGTACTTC; v_gene: TRBV19; abundance: .; len: 14; d_gene: TRBD1; j_gene: TRBJ2-5
CDR3aa: CASSVRGSLGTEAFF; CDR3nt: TGTGCCAGCAGTGTACGGGGGAGCTTAGGCACTGAAGCTTTCTTT; v_gene: TRBV2; abundance: .; len: 15; d_gene: .; j_gene: TRBJ1-1
CDR3aa: CASSIQGETQYF; CDR3nt: TGTGCCAGCAGTATCCAGGGAGAGACCCAGTACTTC; v_gene: TRBV2; abundance: few; len: 12; d_gene: .; j_gene: TRBJ2-5
CDR3aa: CASGLTRGAFF; CDR3nt: TGTGCTAGTGGTTTGACCCGCGGAGCTTTCTTT; v_gene: TRBV12-5; abundance: many; len: 11; d_gene: .; j_gene: TRBJ1-1
CDR3aa: CASRSGTMSSGANVLTF; CDR3nt: TGTGCCAGCAGGTCCGGGACTATGAGCTCTGGGGCCAACGTCCTGACTTTC; v_gene: TRBV11-2; abundance: few; len: 17; d_gene: TRBD2; j_gene: TRBJ2-6
CDR3aa: CASRDTGRGTYEQYF; CDR3nt: TGTGCCAGCAGGGATACCGGCAGGGGAACCTACGAGCAGTACTTC; v_gene: TRBV2; abundance: few; len: 15; d_gene: .; j_gene: TRBJ2-7
CDR3aa: CASSPPTRTNEQFF; CDR3nt: TGTGCCAGCTCACCACCGACTAGGACCAATGAGCAGTTCTTC; v_gene: TRBV18; abundance: few; len: 14; d_gene: .; j_gene: TRBJ2-1
CDR3aa: CASSYSGTGANVLTF; CDR3nt: TGTGCCAGCAGTTACTCCGGGACTGGGGCCAACGTCCTGACTTTC; v_gene: TRBV6-5; abundance: .; len: 15; d_gene: .; j_gene: TRBJ2-6
CDR3aa: CASSFDGTSGAETQYF; CDR3nt: TGTGCCAGCAGCTTTGACGGGACTAGCGGGGCGGAGACCCAGTACTTC; v_gene: TRBV5-4; abundance: few; len: 16; d_gene: TRBD2; j_gene: TRBJ2-5
CDR3aa: CASSWEGLAGGEQFF; CDR3nt: TGTGCCAGCAGCTGGGAGGGACTAGCGGGAGGTGAGCAGTTCTTC; v_gene: TRBV5-4; abundance: .; len: 15; d_gene: TRBD2; j_gene: TRBJ2-1
CDR3aa: CASSYTSAGGIYEQYF; CDR3nt: TGTGCCAGCAGCTACACCTCGGCAGGGGGAATTTACGAGCAGTACTTC; v_gene: TRBV11-2; abundance: many; len: 16; d_gene: TRBD1; j_gene: TRBJ2-7
CDR3aa: CASSEIGVGTEAFF; CDR3nt: TGTGCCAGCAGTGAGATCGGGGTCGGGACTGAAGCTTTCTTT; v_gene: TRBV6-1; abundance: few; len: 14; d_gene: .; j_gene: TRBJ1-1
CDR3aa: CASSYSDRVIGNTIYF; CDR3nt: TGTGCCAGCAGTTACTCGGACAGGGTGATTGGAAACACCATATATTTT; v_gene: TRBV6-5; abundance: .; len: 16; d_gene: TRBD1; j_gene: TRBJ1-3
CDR3aa: CASRGTGGSTDTQYF; CDR3nt: TGTGCCAGCCGCGGGACAGGGGGAAGCACAGATACGCAGTATTTT; v_gene: TRBV6-5; abundance: .; len: 15; d_gene: TRBD1; j_gene: TRBJ2-3
CDR3aa: CATSRTGDVKGPLHF; CDR3nt: TGTGCCACCAGCAGAACGGGAGACGTCAAAGGGCCCCTCCACTTT; v_gene: TRBV15; abundance: .; len: 15; d_gene: .; j_gene: TRBJ1-6
CDR3aa: CASSPNRGLSQPQHF; CDR3nt: TGTGCCAGTAGTCCAAACAGGGGCCTTAGTCAGCCCCAGCATTTT; v_gene: TRBV19; abundance: .; len: 15; d_gene: TRBD1; j_gene: TRBJ1-5
CDR3aa: CASSQDRVKLFF; CDR3nt: TGTGCCAGCAGCCAAGATCGGGTTAAACTGTTTTTT; v_gene: TRBV4-2; abundance: .; len: 12; d_gene: .; j_gene: TRBJ1-4
CDR3aa: CASTAAGALEAFF; CDR3nt: TGTGCCAGCACCGCAGCAGGGGCCCTTGAAGCTTTCTTT; v_gene: TRBV6-6; abundance: few; len: 13; d_gene: .; j_gene: TRBJ1-1
CDR3aa: CASSLGTGGADQPQHF; CDR3nt: TGTGCCAGCAGCTTAGGGACAGGGGGCGCAGATCAGCCCCAGCATTTT; v_gene: TRBV7-9; abundance: few; len: 16; d_gene: TRBD1; j_gene: TRBJ1-5
CDR3aa: CASSRQGITDTQYF; CDR3nt: TGTGCCAGCAGCCGACAGGGGATCACAGATACGCAGTATTTT; v_gene: TRBV25-1; abundance: .; len: 14; d_gene: TRBD1; j_gene: TRBJ2-3
CDR3aa: CAILRGRAGDPDTQYF; CDR3nt: TGTGCCATACTCCGCGGGCGAGCGGGGGACCCAGATACGCAGTATTTT; v_gene: TRBV10-3; abundance: .; len: 16; d_gene: TRBD2; j_gene: TRBJ2-3
CDR3aa: CASSPWTGATAFF; CDR3nt: TGTGCCAGCAGCCCCTGGACAGGGGCCACAGCTTTCTTT; v_gene: TRBV5-4; abundance: few; len: 13; d_gene: TRBD1; j_gene: TRBJ1-1
CDR3aa: CASRDRYSNQPQHF; CDR3nt: TGTGCCAGTAGGGACAGGTATAGCAATCAGCCCCAGCATTTT; v_gene: TRBV19; abundance: .; len: 14; d_gene: TRBD1; j_gene: TRBJ1-5
CDR3aa: CASTTGDAQTQYF; CDR3nt: TGCGCCAGCACCACAGGCGACGCACAAACGCAGTATTTT; v_gene: TRBV10-2; abundance: few; len: 13; d_gene: .; j_gene: TRBJ2-3
CDR3aa: CASSSAEGQNTGELFF; CDR3nt: TGTGCCAGCAGTTCGGCGGAAGGACAGAACACCGGGGAGCTGTTTTTT; v_gene: TRBV21-1; abundance: many; len: 16; d_gene: .; j_gene: TRBJ2-2
CDR3aa: CASSFPGLGNQPQHF; CDR3nt: TGTGCCAGCAGCTTCCCAGGGCTAGGCAATCAGCCCCAGCATTTT; v_gene: TRBV5-8; abundance: few; len: 15; d_gene: .; j_gene: TRBJ1-5
CDR3aa: CASSHSGGQGTYEQYF; CDR3nt: TGTGCCAGCAGCCACAGCGGGGGACAGGGAACCTACGAGCAGTACTTC; v_gene: TRBV7-9; abundance: .; len: 16; d_gene: .; j_gene: TRBJ2-7
CDR3aa: CASSPPVALSSGKLFF; CDR3nt: TGTGCCAGCTCACCACCCGTGGCCCTGAGCTCAGGAAAACTGTTTTTT; v_gene: TRBV18; abundance: .; len: 16; d_gene: .; j_gene: TRBJ1-4